This T cell receptor (beta chain) appears in the sequencing data of a study of cytomegalovirus exposure and HLA in healthy donors. The CDR3 length is 14 residues. In germline, CDR1 is MNHEY, CDR2 SMNVEV (reference sequence). Trimming took 4 bases from V and 7 from J; bases not matched to a gene: 7. Remarks on this clone: Its specificity is unknown.

Whole-study results and caveats: A few CMV-associated chains proved CMV antigen-specific in vitro.

The method was immunoSEQ multiplex PCR; TCRdb's version includes in-frame clones alone and lacks a portion of them. The data contain more than 70,000 clones, 94% of them seen just once; the ten biggest clones take up roughly 0.94%. The validation cohort, a group of roughly 120 subjects, included the donors and was separate from the roughly 700-subject first cohort. The source of this sequence is a woman aged 18-35 years in good health and CMV-seronegative. What was sequenced was PBMCs. This chain connects TRBV27 to TRBJ1-2, with 9 bases fitting TRBD1. Here the CDR3 reads CASSSSGTGPGYTF. CDR3 DNA sequence: TGTGCCAGCAGTTCCTCCGGGACAGGGCCTGGCTACACCTTC.